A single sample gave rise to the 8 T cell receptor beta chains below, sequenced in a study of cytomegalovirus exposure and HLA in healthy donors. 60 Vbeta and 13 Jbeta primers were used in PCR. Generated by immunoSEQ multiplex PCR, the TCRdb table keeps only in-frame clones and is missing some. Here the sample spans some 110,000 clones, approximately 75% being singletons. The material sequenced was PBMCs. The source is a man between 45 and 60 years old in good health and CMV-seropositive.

The CDR3 DNA sequence: TGTGCCAGTCGTGCCGGGACAGTCTCCTACGAGCAGTACTTC. This sequence encodes CASRAGTVSYEQYF. The chain couples TRBV27 to TRBJ2-7; TRBD1 agrees at 7 bases. The junction had 8 bases not matched to a gene; V was cut back by 9 bases and J by 0 bases. This CDR3 has 14 residues. CDR1 MNHEY and CDR2 SMNVEV come from the germline V gene (reference sequence).

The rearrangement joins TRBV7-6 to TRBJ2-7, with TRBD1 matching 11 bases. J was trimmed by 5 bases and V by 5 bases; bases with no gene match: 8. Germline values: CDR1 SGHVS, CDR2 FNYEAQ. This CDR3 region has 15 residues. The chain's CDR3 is CASSTTGTGGDEQYF. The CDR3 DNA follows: TGTGCCAGCAGCACCACCGGGACAGGGGGTGACGAGCAGTACTTC.

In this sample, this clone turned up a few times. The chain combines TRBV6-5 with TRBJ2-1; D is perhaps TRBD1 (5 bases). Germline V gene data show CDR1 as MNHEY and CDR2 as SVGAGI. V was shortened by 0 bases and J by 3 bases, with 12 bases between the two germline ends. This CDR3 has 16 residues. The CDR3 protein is CASSYSRQSRYNEQFF. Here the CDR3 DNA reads TGTGCCAGCAGTTACTCGAGACAGTCACGCTACAATGAGCAGTTCTTC.

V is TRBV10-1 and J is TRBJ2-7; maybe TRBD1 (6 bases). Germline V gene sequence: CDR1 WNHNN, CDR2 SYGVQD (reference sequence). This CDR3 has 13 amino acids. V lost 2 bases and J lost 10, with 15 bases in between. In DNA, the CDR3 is TGCGCCAGCAGTGAGGGGCAGGGGCCGAAACAGTACTTC. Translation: CASSEGQGPKQYF.

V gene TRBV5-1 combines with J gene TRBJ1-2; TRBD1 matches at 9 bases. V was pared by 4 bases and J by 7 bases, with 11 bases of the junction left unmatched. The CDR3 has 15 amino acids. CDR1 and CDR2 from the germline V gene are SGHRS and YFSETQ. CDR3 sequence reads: CASSLPGTGHLGYTF. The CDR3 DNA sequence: TGCGCCAGCAGCCTCCCCGGGACAGGGCATCTTGGCTACACCTTC.

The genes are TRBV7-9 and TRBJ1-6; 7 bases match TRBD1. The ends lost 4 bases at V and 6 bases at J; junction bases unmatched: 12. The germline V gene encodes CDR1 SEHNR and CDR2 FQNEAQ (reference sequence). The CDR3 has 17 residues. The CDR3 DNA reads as TGTGCCAGCAGCTCCAATACCTACAGGGGAGGTAATTCACCCCTCCACTTT. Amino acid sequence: CASSSNTYRGGNSPLHF.

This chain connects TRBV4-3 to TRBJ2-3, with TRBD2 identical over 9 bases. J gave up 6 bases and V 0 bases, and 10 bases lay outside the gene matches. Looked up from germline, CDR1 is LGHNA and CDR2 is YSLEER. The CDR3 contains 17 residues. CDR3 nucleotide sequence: TGCGCCAGCAGCCAAGATAGTGGACTAGCGAGCGTCGATACGCAGTATTTT. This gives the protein CASSQDSGLASVDTQYF.

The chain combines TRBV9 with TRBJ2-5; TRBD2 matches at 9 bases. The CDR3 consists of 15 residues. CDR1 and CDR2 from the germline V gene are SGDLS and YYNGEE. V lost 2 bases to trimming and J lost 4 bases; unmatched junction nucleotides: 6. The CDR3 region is CASSVAGGPRETQYF. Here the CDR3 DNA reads TGTGCCAGCAGCGTGGCGGGGGGGCCGAGAGAGACCCAGTACTTC.